Shown below are 23 T cell receptor beta chains from a single sample sequenced in a study of molecular identifiers for immune sequencing clone quantification. Using its own MiXCR run on the PCR reads, TCRdb lists one record per CDR3 protein. Seen here are under 600,000 distinct CDR3 sequences, approximately 25% observed once, and the top ten hold 0.7% to 0.9%. The sequenced material came from naive CD8+ T cells from blood, with Jurkat cell RNA spiked in. Subset of the sample: FACS-sorted CD8+CD4-CCR7+CD45RA+ naive T cells. The receptors here all came from a human donor in good health. Some libraries in this study had Jurkat cell RNA spiked in.

There are a few counts of this clonotype. This chain uses TRBV24-1 with TRBJ2-1; the match to TRBD2 covers 9 bases. This CDR3 is 14 amino acids long. The germline V gene has CDR1 KGHDR and CDR2 SFDVKD. Trimming cost V 7 bases and J 8 bases; bases outside gene matches: 8. The CDR3 nucleotides are TGTGCCACCAGCCTTAGCGGGGGTAACCATGAGCAGTTCTTC. Translated: CATSLSGGNHEQFF.

The V gene is TRBV6-2 or TRBV6-3, the J gene TRBJ2-3, with 13 bases lining up with TRBD2. Germline V gives CDR1 MNHEY, CDR2 SVGEGT. Germline trimming cut 7 bases from V and 4 bases from J; bases unmatched to any gene: 5. The CDR3 is made up of 15 amino acids. The CDR3 spells CASTEGLAGPDTQYF. CDR3 in DNA: TGTGCCAGCACCGAGGGACTAGCGGGGCCAGATACGCAGTATTTT.

This chain uses TRBV9 with TRBJ1-3; unclear D gene. The germline V gene has CDR1 SGDLS and CDR2 YYNGEE. The CDR3 contains 16 residues. The V gene lost 0 bases and the J gene lost 0 bases, with 10 bases spanning the gap. CDR3 sequence: CASSVERVSSGNTIYF. Here the CDR3 DNA reads TGTGCCAGCAGCGTAGAACGGGTGAGCTCTGGAAACACCATATATTTT.

This clonotype showed up just a few times. The chain employs TRBV7-9 and TRBJ2-1; D is unresolved. Trimming pared 2 bases from V and 3 bases from J, leaving 14 bases between. This CDR3 is built from 16 residues. Germline V lookup: CDR1 SEHNR, CDR2 FQNEAQ (reference sequence). Written as DNA, the CDR3 is TGTGCCAGCAGCTTATGGACGACTGCTCTCTACAATGAGCAGTTCTTC. It codes for CASSLWTTALYNEQFF.

This clonotype came up many times. The chain links TRBV6-2 or TRBV6-3 to TRBJ1-1; D unresolved. Deletions cut 4 bases from V and 0 bases from J, with 6 bases between. The CDR3 totals 13 residues. The germline V gene encodes CDR1 MNHEY and CDR2 SVGEGT. CDR3 bases: TGTGCCAGCAGTTCGCTAATGAACACTGAAGCTTTCTTT. This sequence encodes CASSSLMNTEAFF.

In its sample, this clonotype was seen many times. This chain joins TRBV7-2 and TRBJ2-7, with 13 bases aligning to TRBD2. V shed 5 bases, J shed 4 bases, and the junction held 5 bases outside the gene matches. The CDR3 extends over 15 amino acids. The germline CDR1 and CDR2 sequences are SGHTA and FQGNSA. The CDR3 coding sequence is TGTGCCAGCAGCCTCTGGACTAGCGGGGGTTACGAGCAGTACTTC. This codes for CASSLWTSGGYEQYF.

This clonotype has at least ten counts. This sequence joins TRBV27 and TRBJ2-3; TRBD2 matches at 14 bases. The J segment lost 4 bases and the V segment lost 6 bases, leaving 3 bases of the junction unmatched. This CDR3 spans 15 amino acids. Germline lookup yields CDR1 MNHEY and CDR2 SMNVEV (reference sequence). CDR3 amino acids: CASRTGLAGADTQYF. CDR3 bases: TGTGCCAGCAGAACGGGACTAGCGGGGGCAGATACGCAGTATTTT.

Remarks on this clonotype: A much more abundant neighbour one base away suggests this may be a read error. The chain joins TRBV2 to TRBJ2-7; the match to TRBD2 covers 9 bases. This CDR3 contains 16 residues. The germline gives CDR1 SNHLY, CDR2 FYNNEI. The CDR3, as DNA: TGTGCCAGCAGTGAAGAGGGACTAGCAGGGTTCTACGAGCAGTGCTTC. Translated, it gives CASSEEGLAGFYEQCF.

The table lists this clonotype with many counts. This rearrangement joins TRBV7-2 to TRBJ1-1, with D possibly TRBD1 on 6 matching bases. With 0 bases removed from V and 5 bases from J, the gap between germline ends came to 10 bases. The germline gives CDR1 SGHTA, CDR2 FQGNSA. The CDR3 sequence is 14 residues long. DNA of the CDR3: TGTGCCAGCAGCTTAGCAGGGGGACGGACTGAAGCTTTCTTT. As protein: CASSLAGGRTEAFF.

In this sample, this clonotype turned up many times. The genes are TRBV7-9 and TRBJ1-5; 7 bases fit TRBD1. CDR1 is SEHNR, CDR2 FQNEAQ, per germline (reference sequence). Germline trimming cut 5 bases from V and 2 bases from J; bases unmatched to any gene: 12. The length of the CDR3 is 17 residues. The CDR3 is CASSLKTTGRGNQPQHF. For the CDR3, the DNA is TGTGCCAGCAGCCTTAAAACGACAGGGCGAGGCAATCAGCCCCAGCATTTT.

The chain links TRBV6-5 to TRBJ1-5; TRBD1 is a possible D gene (5 bases). V lost 8 bases and J 3 bases, leaving 11 bases between the germline ends. This CDR3 region has 13 residues. Germline V lookup: CDR1 MNHEY, CDR2 SVGAGI. DNA of the CDR3: TGTGCCAGCGCCGGGACCATCAATCAGCCCCAGCATTTT. The encoded protein is CASAGTINQPQHF.

There are a few counts of this clonotype. V and J are TRBV5-6 and TRBJ2-3; 9 positions agree with TRBD2. The CDR3 runs 17 residues. V trimming: 3 bases; J trimming: 1 base; junction bases outside the gene matches: 9. Germline values: CDR1 SGHDT, CDR2 YYEEEE. CDR3 in amino acids: CASSYSRRLAGTDTQYF. The CDR3 coding sequence is TGTGCCAGCAGCTACTCTCGGCGACTAGCGGGCACAGATACGCAGTATTTT.

This clonotype was recorded at least ten times. V and J are TRBV13 and TRBJ2-3; unclear D gene. Trimming cost V 5 bases and J 6 bases, with 9 bases left between them. The CDR3 covers 12 residues. Germline V lookup: CDR1 PRHDT, CDR2 FYEKMQ (reference sequence). CDR3 nucleotides: TGTGCCAGCAGCCCCGAACGCGATACGCAGTATTTT. Translation: CASSPERDTQYF.

V gene TRBV7-9 combines with J gene TRBJ2-1, with 8 bases aligning to TRBD2. The CDR3 has 15 amino acids. CDR1 and CDR2 (germline): SEHNR, FQNEAQ (reference sequence). The V and J ends lost 5 bases and 2 bases, in that order; junction bases with no gene match: 5. CDR3 protein: CASSPKREPYNEQFF. In DNA, the CDR3 is TGTGCCAGCAGCCCTAAGCGGGAGCCCTACAATGAGCAGTTCTTC. The variable domain in full, completed from reference TRBV7-9 and TRBJ2-1, reads DTGVSQNPRHKITKRGQNVTFRCDPISEHNRLYWYRQTLGQGPEFLTYFQNEAQLEKSRLLSDRFSAERPKGSFSTLEIQRTEQGDSAMYLCASSPKREPYNEQFFGPGTRLTVL.

This clonotype has just a few counts. The V and J genes are TRBV9 and TRBJ2-1; D not certain. V was pared by 0 bases and J by 10 bases, with 5 bases between. Per the germline V gene, CDR1 is SGDLS and CDR2 is YYNGEE. The CDR3 runs 11 residues. The CDR3 DNA follows: TGTGCCAGCAGCGTAGGCAGAGAGCAGTTCTTC. Its protein product is CASSVGREQFF.

The chain joins TRBV12-3 or TRBV12-4 to TRBJ1-3; a weak D match, TRBD1 (6 bases). CDR3 length: 15 residues. Trimming left V 6 bases short and J 4 bases short, with 16 bases between. CDR3 region: CASRDLRGHGNTIYF. The CDR3 coding sequence is TGTGCCAGCAGAGACCTACGGGGGCACGGAAACACCATATATTTT.

V gene TRBV28 combines with J gene TRBJ1-6; 7 nucleotides match TRBD1. The CDR3 length is 16 residues. The germline V gene encodes CDR1 MDHEN and CDR2 SYDVKM. J lost 0 bases, V lost 7 bases, and 6 bases had no gene match. CDR3 protein: CASIRDRVSYNSPLHF. For the CDR3, the DNA is TGTGCCAGCATCAGAGACAGGGTCTCCTATAATTCACCCCTCCACTTT. Full variable domain (remainder filled in from reference TRBV28 and TRBJ1-6): DVKVTQSSRYLVKRTGEKVFLECVQDMDHENMFWYRQDPGLGLRLIYFSYDVKMKEKGDIPEGYSVSREKKERFSLILESASTNQTSMYLCASIRDRVSYNSPLHFGNGTRLTVT.

About this clonotype itself: This clone may be a read error of a much larger clone one base away. No conserved phenylalanine or tryptophan is present at the end of the CDR3, so a read error is the likely explanation. The genes are TRBV29-1 and TRBJ1-6; possible D gene TRBD1, 5 bases. The germline CDR1 and CDR2 sequences are SQVTM and ANQGSEA. V lost 4 bases and J lost 10, with 14 bases in between. The length of the CDR3 is 13 residues. The CDR3 here is CSVGTGTGSPLHL. CDR3 coding DNA: TGCAGCGTTGGAACAGGAACCGGCTCACCCCTCCACTTA.

This clonotype was counted many times. The genes are TRBV28 and TRBJ1-1; D is undetermined. The CDR3 is 13 amino acids. V gave up 2 bases and J gave up 1 base, with 5 bases separating them. The germline V gene encodes CDR1 MDHEN and CDR2 SYDVKM. The CDR3 loop reads CASSLQENTEAFF. CDR3 sequence (DNA): TGTGCCAGCAGTTTACAAGAGAACACTGAAGCTTTCTTT.

A remark on this clonotype: This may come from a read error, since a much larger clone is one base off. The V call is TRBV20-1, the J call TRBJ2-7; D not certain. The V gene lost 5 bases and the J gene lost 1 base, with 12 bases spanning the gap. The CDR3 spans 13 residues. Per germline, CDR1 DFQATT and CDR2 SNEGSKA (reference sequence). CDR3 amino acids: CSASGIDSYEQYF. The CDR3 DNA reads TGCAGTGCTTCTGGGATAGATTCCTACGAGCAGTACTTC.

To note about this clonotype: Given a much more abundant clone one base away, this may be a read error. The chain joins TRBV7-9 to TRBJ2-7, with TRBD2 as a possible D gene (5 bases). The germline CDR1 and CDR2 sequences are SEHNR and FQNEAQ (reference sequence). This CDR3 spans 16 amino acids. V shed 4 bases and J shed 0 bases, with 16 bases lying between them. CDR3 DNA: TGTGCCAGCAGCTCAGCTTTCACGGGGAACTCCTACGAGCAGTACTTC. Translating gives CASSSAFTGNSYEQYF.

The rearrangement joins TRBV29-1 to TRBJ2-7; tentative D call: TRBD2 (5 bases). Trimming removed 4 bases from V and 3 bases from J, with 25 bases in between. Per germline, CDR1 SQVTM and CDR2 ANQGSEA. There are 17 residues in the CDR3. In DNA form, the CDR3 reads TGCAGCGTTGCATCAGACTACCCCTACACAAACGTCTACGAGCAGTACTTC. Translating it yields CSVASDYPYTNVYEQYF.

This clonotype was picked up many times. V usage is TRBV12-3 or TRBV12-4 and J usage is TRBJ2-5; no reliable D call. V gave up 3 bases and J gave up 2 bases, with 10 bases separating them. This CDR3 has 14 amino acids. CDR3 amino acids: CASSFKRFQETQYF. CDR3 nucleotides: TGTGCCAGCAGTTTTAAAAGGTTTCAAGAGACCCAGTACTTC.